The subject of this entry is one T cell receptor beta chain. Germline V CDR1 and CDR2: MNHNS, SASEGT. The CDR3 is made up of 15 amino acids. Trimming took off 1 base at V and 7 bases at J, with 13 bases between the two ends. RNA transcripts were the source from which TCR beta CDR3 regions were amplified. The authors performed first-round RT-PCR with HTBI primers and then a second-round multiplex PCR. TCRdb ran MiXCR on the multiplex PCR reads and lists one entry per CDR3 protein. The data show hundreds of thousands of distinct CDR3 sequences, 22% seen once. This entry comes from a study of Graves' ophthalmopathy and Graves' hyperthyroidism. Excluded: other autoimmune disease, uncontrolled infection, pregnancy or lactation. Diagnosis used clinical symptoms, serum thyroxine, TRAb, thyroid ultrasound and orbital computed tomography.

The chain is built from TRBV6-1 and TRBJ2-2; D unresolved. This receptor was identified in a woman aged 18-35 years with stable Graves' hyperthyroidism. Some clones in this sample may be carry-over from other donors' samples. Sequenced input: peripheral blood. The CDR3 DNA reads as TGTGCCAGCAGTGAAGTGCCCACTCTTGGCGGGGAGCTGTTTTTT. Its translation: CASSEVPTLGGELFF.